This record covers a single T cell receptor (beta chain). Its antigen is not known. The data were taken from a study of lymphopenia after photon versus proton radiotherapy. Regarding the study as a whole: Oligoclonal CD8+ Temra expansion after nadir drove photon patients' diversity drop. Proton therapy kept repertoires fairly stable, unlike photons, which gained effector/memory cells. Survival link was tested only in deceased patients; proton benefit remains a possibility. Larger post-nadir TCR diversity loss correlated inversely with survival in deceased patients.

The CDR3 is 16 amino acids. The V gene lost 5 bases and the J gene lost 3 bases, with 20 bases spanning the gap. Germline V gives CDR1 SEHNR, CDR2 FQNEAQ (reference sequence). This table comes from immunoSEQ multiplex PCR, and its TCRdb copy is limited to in-frame clones, with some not included. The sample has 65,000 to 90,000 clones, 85% to 95% seen once. This sample comprised peripheral blood, obtained from a patient treated with photon-based radiotherapy. V usage is TRBV7-9 and J usage is TRBJ2-7; D is perhaps TRBD2 (5 bases). The clonotype was recovered from a woman between 40 and 50 years old with cholangiocarcinoma. The DNA for the CDR3 is TGTGCCAGCAGCCGACCCGGACTTTCTACTGTCTACGAGCAGTACTTC. It specifies CASSRPGLSTVYEQYF.